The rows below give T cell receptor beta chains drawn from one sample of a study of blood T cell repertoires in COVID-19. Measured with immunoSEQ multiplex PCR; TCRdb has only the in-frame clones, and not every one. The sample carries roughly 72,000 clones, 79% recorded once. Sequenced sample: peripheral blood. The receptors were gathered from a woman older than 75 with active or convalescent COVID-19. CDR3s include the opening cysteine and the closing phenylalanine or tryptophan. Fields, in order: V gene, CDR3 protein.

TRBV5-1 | CASSPAGWSGGYTF
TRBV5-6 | CASSLGSAYEQYF
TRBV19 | CASSIDLHPGDGYTF
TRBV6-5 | CASSQPRGTGYGYTF
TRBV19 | CASRANPNLYNEQFF
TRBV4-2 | CASSHASLAVGLEQYF
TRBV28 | CASSWWGQTSRQPQHF
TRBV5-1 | CASSLGDTGGNSPLHF
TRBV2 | CASSDADGRVVGNQPQHF
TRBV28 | CASSKDRVTGYTF
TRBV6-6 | CASSYWTGPMNTEAFF
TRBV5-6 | CASSGSGTGWIYGYTF
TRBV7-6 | CASSKGGTSGRYEQYF
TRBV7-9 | CASSHSGANVLTF
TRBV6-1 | CASSGIIGTQNTEAFF
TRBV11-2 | CASSSLGQGPEAFF